This is a list of T cell receptor beta chains from one sample in a study of shared clonotypes between healthy human individuals. TCRdb keeps only in-frame clones here, not all; method: immunoSEQ multiplex PCR. In the table there are 2 million to 3 million clones, over 85% of which are singletons. The source material was naive CD4+ T cells from PBMCs. Source of these receptors: a man between 18 and 35 years old in good health. Some clones in this sample may be carry-over from other donors' samples. Each CDR3 is given without its conserved first and last residue. The order of the fields is V gene, CDR3 protein.

>TRBV7-8
ASSPGANNVLT
>TRBV6-6
ASRFGQGGTEAF
>TRBV10-3
AIRPSGSSYNEQF
>TRBV2
ASSASMGRNTIY
>TRBV4-1
ASSQVVGPVQGEQY
>TRBV6-1
ASTRTVSNQPQH
>TRBV19
ASSSGSINQPQH
>TRBV19
ASTTGQGGQPQH
>TRBV4-2
ASSRDGSWYGGELF
>TRBV7-2
ASSLASGAYEQY
>TRBV19
ASSIGTVATQY
>TRBV11-3
ASSLVAAPSYNEQF
>TRBV5-1
ASSDPGQVGNEQF
>TRBV30
AWSVGAGGFSDTQY
>TRBV30
AWRGNEAF
>TRBV6-5
ASAWRGGGEKLF
>TRBV4-1
ASSQLPRGQGSYTNEKLF
>TRBV4-2
ASSLSDRSNQPQH
>TRBV2
ASNEGRSHLSEAF
>TRBV29-1
SVEDSGGSFGYEQY
>TRBV28
ASRPQGANTGELF
>TRBV7-3
ASSPPGAGELF
>TRBV28
ASSLGPQQGSYT
>TRBV19
ASSRIAGIYTEAF
>TRBV15
ATSRTGGPEAF
>TRBV7-9
ASSSQNWNYGYT
>TRBV2
ASRPGPLQETQY
>TRBV5-1
ASSSTSGMGNEQF
>TRBV5-1
ASSLGASNTGELF
>TRBV25-1
ASSETLGGYQAF
>TRBV6-1
ASTRLAGGPGEQF
>TRBV12-5
ASGLRGGEQF
>TRBV4-2
ASSLISENNEQF
>TRBV6-1
ASSEQVWGTQPQH
>TRBV7-2
ASNLADDLGPQH
>TRBV19
ASSMNSNQPQH
>TRBV5-5
ASSEGRVSSNQPQH